The rows below give T cell receptor beta chains drawn from one sample of a study of Graves' ophthalmopathy and Graves' hyperthyroidism. Via MiXCR, TCRdb re-called the multiplex PCR reads, giving one row per CDR3 protein. The table records 200,000 to 250,000 distinct CDR3 sequences, 20% to 25% of them present only once. Sequenced material: peripheral blood. Every receptor here comes from a woman aged 50 to 65 with Graves' ophthalmopathy. Both conserved end residues are part of each CDR3. Each record gives: CDR3 length, J gene, D gene, clone size, V gene, CDR3 protein, CDR3 DNA. The D gene is left open where the match is weak. Size values are once, few and many counts, or a class for expanded clones, and some rows have none.

>11|TRBJ2-2|.|many|TRBV5-1
CASSPDRELFF
TGCGCCAGCAGCCCCGACAGAGAGCTGTTTTTT
>16|TRBJ2-2|TRBD2|many|TRBV6-1
CASGWTSGRFGGELFF
TGTGCCAGCGGGTGGACTAGCGGGAGATTCGGCGGGGAGCTGTTTTTT
>12|TRBJ1-1|.|many|TRBV6-2/TRBV6-3
CASSYPAEEAFF
TGTGCCAGCAGTTACCCGGCCGAGGAAGCTTTCTTT
>13|TRBJ1-1|.|many|TRBV12-3/TRBV12-4
CASRGRVSTEAFF
TGTGCCAGCAGAGGACGGGTGAGCACTGAAGCTTTCTTT
>11|TRBJ2-5|.|many|TRBV30
CAWSVRKSQYF
TGTGCCTGGAGTGTACGAAAGTCCCAGTACTTC
>14|TRBJ1-2|.|many|TRBV6-5
CASSPSGSPYGYTF
TGTGCCAGCAGCCCGAGCGGCTCTCCTTATGGCTACACCTTC
>13|TRBJ1-3|.|many|TRBV6-1
CASSRNSGNTIYF
TGTGCCAGCAGTCGGAATTCTGGAAACACCATATATTTT
>14|TRBJ1-6|.|many|TRBV19
CASSIPRSNSPLHF
TGTGCCAGTAGTATCCCTCGGAGCAATTCACCCCTCCACTTT
>14|TRBJ1-1|.|.|TRBV5-1
CASSLDGGLTEAFF
TGCGCCAGCAGCTTGGACGGGGGGCTTACTGAAGCTTTCTTT
>14|TRBJ1-2|.|many|TRBV12-3/TRBV12-4
CASSLDGGSVGYTF
TGTGCCAGCAGTTTAGATGGAGGTTCAGTAGGCTACACCTTC
>16|TRBJ2-5|TRBD2|.|TRBV24-1
CATSDPSGSYQETQYF
TGTGCCACCAGTGATCCTAGCGGGAGCTATCAAGAGACCCAGTACTTC
>15|TRBJ2-5|TRBD2|many|TRBV2
CASSESGNKHGTQYF
TGTGCCAGCAGTGAGAGCGGGAACAAGCACGGGACCCAGTACTTC
>16|TRBJ1-1|TRBD1|many|TRBV7-3
CASSQGDRGLNTEAFF
TGTGCCAGCAGCCAAGGGGACAGGGGTCTGAACACTGAAGCTTTCTTT
>16|TRBJ2-1|TRBD2|few|TRBV6-6
CASSYGGSGRRNEQFF
TGTGCCAGCAGTTACGGGGGAAGCGGGAGGAGGAATGAGCAGTTCTTC
>14|TRBJ1-2|.|many|TRBV19
CASSWGTASIGYTF
TGTGCCAGTAGTTGGGGGACGGCATCAATTGGCTACACCTTC
>14|TRBJ2-5|.|.|TRBV27
CASSLSRGLETQYF
TGTGCCAGCAGTTTATCGAGGGGATTGGAGACCCAGTACTTC
>17|TRBJ1-6|TRBD1|many|TRBV30
CAWSRGTSKGHNSPLHF
TGTGCCTGGAGCAGGGGGACCTCTAAAGGCCATAATTCACCCCTCCACTTT
>13|TRBJ2-7|.|.|TRBV6-4
CASSEASPDEQYF
TGTGCCAGCAGTGAAGCCAGCCCTGACGAGCAGTACTTC
>14|TRBJ2-7|.|.|TRBV12-3/TRBV12-4
CASSLSGTTYEQYF
TGTGCCAGCAGTTTATCAGGGACCACCTACGAGCAGTACTTC
>12|TRBJ2-5|.|.|TRBV24-1
CATEDNQETQYF
TGTGCCACCGAGGACAACCAAGAGACCCAGTACTTC
>14|TRBJ2-5|TRBD1|many|TRBV2
CASSKDRGQETQYF
TGTGCCAGCAGTAAGGACAGGGGGCAAGAGACCCAGTACTTC
>12|TRBJ1-1|.|many|TRBV20-1
CSARPGKFEAFF
TGCAGTGCTAGGCCCGGAAAATTTGAAGCTTTCTTT
>14|TRBJ1-1|.|many|TRBV6-2/TRBV6-3
CASRLQGVVTEAFF
TGTGCCAGCAGGCTACAAGGGGTTGTCACTGAAGCTTTCTTT
>21|TRBJ2-5|TRBD2|many|TRBV6-1
CASSERVAGGRSGSSIETQYF
TGTGCCAGCAGTGAAAGAGTGGCTGGGGGCCGGAGCGGGAGTTCGATAGAGACCCAGTACTTC
>16|TRBJ1-3|.|many|TRBV6-5
CASSYGRASSGNTIYF
TGTGCCAGCAGTTACGGGCGGGCTAGCTCTGGAAACACCATATATTTT
>17|TRBJ2-6|TRBD1|many|TRBV19
CASSRRGRLSGANVLTF
TGTGCCAGTAGCCGCAGGGGGCGCTTATCTGGGGCCAACGTCCTGACTTTC
>15|TRBJ2-7|TRBD2|many|TRBV15
CATSREKAGGYEQYF
TGTGCCACCAGCAGAGAGAAAGCGGGAGGGTACGAGCAGTACTTC
>17|TRBJ2-5|TRBD1|.|TRBV5-1
CASSSGRDSSNQETQYF
TGCGCCAGCAGCTCAGGCCGGGACAGTTCGAACCAAGAGACCCAGTACTTC
>15|TRBJ2-1|TRBD2|many|TRBV11-2
CASSTTSGRRGEQFF
TGTGCCAGCAGCACGACTAGCGGGAGACGAGGTGAGCAGTTCTTC
>15|TRBJ2-5|.|.|TRBV28
CASSLLTELQETQYF
TGTGCCAGCAGCCTATTGACAGAATTACAAGAGACCCAGTACTTC
>19|TRBJ2-5|TRBD1|many|TRBV2
CASSRSRDRVTSGQETQYF
TGTGCCAGCAGTCGTAGTCGGGACAGGGTAACATCGGGCCAAGAGACCCAGTACTTC
>13|TRBJ2-5|.|many|TRBV20-1
CSARSDLGETQYF
TGCAGTGCTAGGTCAGACCTGGGGGAGACCCAGTACTTC
>13|TRBJ2-5|.|many|TRBV24-1
CATSDTQGKTQYF
TGTGCCACCAGTGATACCCAGGGGAAGACCCAGTACTTC
>16|TRBJ2-7|.|.|TRBV6-1
CASRVVDGGNYVEQYF
TGTGCCAGCAGAGTTGTTGATGGGGGGAACTACGTGGAGCAGTACTTC
>13|TRBJ1-5|.|few|TRBV28
CASRPTGNQPQHF
TGTGCCAGCAGACCGACGGGGAATCAGCCCCAGCATTTT
>15|TRBJ2-5|TRBD2|.|TRBV12-3/TRBV12-4
CASSPRGGAGETQYF
TGTGCCAGCAGCCCTCGGGGAGGGGCCGGGGAGACCCAGTACTTC
>16|TRBJ1-1|.|few|TRBV5-1
CASSLGWGGLNTEAFF
TGCGCCAGCAGCTTGGGCTGGGGGGGTCTTAACACTGAAGCTTTCTTT
>17|TRBJ1-5|.|many|TRBV28
CASSLTGGEYSNQPQHF
TGTGCCAGCAGCCTGACAGGTGGAGAATATAGCAATCAGCCCCAGCATTTT
>12|TRBJ1-5|.|many|TRBV27
CASGPGTRTTHF
TGTGCCAGCGGTCCCGGGACACGGACAACGCATTTT
>16|TRBJ2-7|TRBD2|many|TRBV15
CATSRELWTSGYEQYF
TGTGCCACCAGCAGAGAACTCTGGACTAGCGGCTACGAGCAGTACTTC
>14|TRBJ1-2|.|many|TRBV2
CASSDAGRHYGYTF
TGTGCCAGCAGTGATGCAGGGAGGCACTATGGCTACACCTTC
>15|TRBJ1-2|.|.|TRBV7-2
CASSQTRDTNYGYTF
TGTGCCAGCAGTCAAACCAGGGACACGAACTATGGCTACACCTTC